These 13 T cell receptor beta chains were sequenced from one sample in a study of identical twins. TCRdb re-called the 5' RACE reads with MiXCR, one entry per CDR3 protein. The data contain some 1,700,000 distinct CDR3 sequences, about 30% of them singletons. The sequenced material came from cord blood. These receptors all come from a newborn girl in good health.

The chain couples TRBV3-1 to TRBJ1-6, with D perhaps TRBD1 (6 bases). This CDR3 spans 16 amino acids. The V gene's germline CDR1 is LGHDT and CDR2 YNNKEL (reference sequence). V was trimmed by 1 base and J by 4 bases, leaving 11 bases between them. The CDR3 DNA follows: TGTGCCAGCAGCCAAGGGGGGCAGCATTATAATTCACCCCTCCACTTT. It yields the protein CASSQGGQHYNSPLHF.

There are many counts of this clonotype. The chain has TRBV29-1 and TRBJ2-3; a weak D match, TRBD1 (6 bases). V lost 7 bases and J 2 bases, leaving 10 bases between the germline ends. The length of the CDR3 is 12 residues. Germline V gives CDR1 SQVTM, CDR2 ANQGSEA. CDR3 sequence: CSADRFTDTQYF. Here the CDR3 DNA reads TGCAGCGCCGACAGGTTCACAGATACGCAGTATTTT.

The chain uses TRBV3-1 and TRBJ2-7; D gene unclear. V was pared by 0 bases and J by 0 bases, with 12 bases between. The CDR3 is 16 amino acids. Germline V gene data show CDR1 as LGHDT and CDR2 as YNNKEL (reference sequence). The CDR3 bases are TGTGCCAGCAGCCAAGATCCCGGCATTTCCTCCTACGAGCAGTACTTC. Translated: CASSQDPGISSYEQYF.

On this clonotype itself: Since a much larger clone is just one base distant, this may be a read error. This chain joins TRBV3-1 and TRBJ2-1; unclear D gene. There are 12 residues in the CDR3. Germline V gene sequence: CDR1 LGHDT, CDR2 YNNKEL (reference sequence). Trimming shortened V by 3 bases and J by 10 bases, and 10 bases separated the two germline ends. CDR3: CASSHSNYEQFF. The DNA for the CDR3 is TGTGCCAGCAGCCATTCCAATTACGAGCAGTTCTTC.

The genes are TRBV10-3 and TRBJ2-1, with TRBD2 matching 12 bases. With V trimmed by 5 bases and J by 6 bases, 2 bases remained unmatched. The CDR3 is 14 residues long. CDR1 and CDR2 from the germline V gene are ENHRY and SYGVKD. This CDR3 reads CAISSTSGSNEQFF. As DNA, the CDR3 is TGTGCCATCAGTTCGACTAGCGGGAGCAATGAGCAGTTCTTC.

The chain employs TRBV6-5 and TRBJ2-5; weak D call: TRBD1 (6 bases). CDR1 and CDR2 (germline): MNHEY, SVGAGI. V was trimmed by 6 bases and J by 2 bases, leaving 13 bases between them. This CDR3 contains 14 residues. The CDR3: CASSRDTSQETQYF. Written as DNA, the CDR3 is TGTGCCAGCAGCCGGGACACCTCACAAGAGACCCAGTACTTC.

This clonotype was detected many times. The chain has TRBV10-3 and TRBJ2-1; D remains unclear. The CDR3 consists of 12 residues. Germline assignment: CDR1 ENHRY and CDR2 SYGVKD. V was cut by 0 bases and J by 7 bases, with 4 bases left in between. CDR3 bases: TGTGCCATCAGTGAGTCTCTAAATGAGCAGTTCTTC. Translation: CAISESLNEQFF.

This clonotype was seen more than once but under ten times. The chain uses TRBV12-3 or TRBV12-4 and TRBJ2-5; a possible D gene is TRBD1 (6 bases). This CDR3 is built from 14 residues. V was shortened by 5 bases and J by 5 bases, with 15 bases between the two germline ends. The CDR3 DNA is TGTGCCAGCAGTCTAGAACAGGGTGGCGAGACCCAGTACTTC. Translation: CASSLEQGGETQYF.

This clonotype was seen a handful of times. The chain links TRBV11-3 to TRBJ2-1; TRBD2 agrees at 7 bases. V lost 1 base and J lost 5; bases outside the gene matches: 5. The CDR3 covers 15 residues. CDR1 is SGHNT and CDR2 is YENEEA in the germline V gene. CDR3 nucleotide sequence: TGTGCCAGCAGCTTAGGCCGACTAGCCCACAATGAGCAGTTCTTC. Protein product: CASSLGRLAHNEQFF.

This clonotype turned up a few times. This rearrangement joins TRBV5-1 to TRBJ2-5; D gene uncertain. Germline CDR1 SGHRS, CDR2 YFSETQ. This CDR3 has 15 residues. V lost 0 bases, J lost 2 bases, and 11 bases lay in between. The CDR3 loop reads CASSLVAYPQETQYF. The CDR3 coding sequence is TGCGCCAGCAGCTTGGTGGCCTACCCACAAGAGACCCAGTACTTC.

This clonotype was seen a few times. The rearrangement joins TRBV13 to TRBJ2-7, with D maybe TRBD1 (6 bases). Germline V gives CDR1 PRHDT, CDR2 FYEKMQ (reference sequence). This CDR3 has 12 residues. Trimming took off 3 bases at V and 6 bases at J, with 9 bases between the two ends. CDR3 DNA sequence: TGTGCCAGCAGCTTTTACAGGGCCGAGCAGTACTTC. Amino acid sequence: CASSFYRAEQYF.

This clonotype came up a few times. The chain links TRBV12-3 or TRBV12-4 to TRBJ1-4; maybe TRBD1 (6 bases). The CDR3 is made up of 16 amino acids. The ends were cut back, 6 bases at V and 1 base at J, with 15 bases in the middle. CDR3 in DNA: TGTGCCAGCAGGCGATCACAGGGTGGAACTAATGAAAAACTGTTTTTT. The encoded protein is CASRRSQGGTNEKLFF.

The CDR3 bases are TGTGCCAGCAGTGAAGGGGGGACAGGGACTTCTTTGGGAAATTCACCCCTCCACTTT. It translates to CASSEGGTGTSLGNSPLHF. The chain is built from TRBV6-1 and TRBJ1-6; 9 bases map to TRBD1. With V trimmed by 1 base and J by 7 bases, 14 bases remained unmatched. The CDR3 spans 19 residues. CDR1 and CDR2 from the germline V gene are MNHNS and SASEGT.